The 32 T cell receptor beta chains reported below all come from one sample, sequenced in a study of shared clonotypes between healthy human individuals (TCRdb year 2020). CD8 naive samples were CD45RO-negative cells positively selected for CCR7, giving a CD45RA+CCR7+ population that excluded TemRA cells. Library generation was performed with the immunoSEQ multiplex PCR assay. In its TCRdb copy, this immuneACCESS table keeps in-frame sequences only and misses some clones. Where compared with another copy, unresolved V genes explain less than half of these, and the others have no known cause. The sample table lists about 2.2 million clones, 85% to 95% of them with a count of one. The top ten constitute 1.5% to 2% of the sample. The sample comprised naive CD8+ T cells from PBMCs. This specimen's cell subset or site label, interpreted: CD45RA+CCR7+. These receptors all stem from a man aged 18 to 29 in good health. Some clones in this sample may be carry-over from other donors' samples.

The V call is TRBV10-2, the J call TRBJ2-5; D might be TRBD2 (5 bases). Germline assignment: CDR1 WSHSY and CDR2 SAAADI. Trimming stripped 6 bases from V and 9 bases from J, with 14 bases between. CDR3 size: 12 residues. CDR3 nucleotide sequence: TGCGCCAGCAGCACCGGCGGGCGGTCCCAGTACTTC. This encodes CASSTGGRSQYF.

The chain carries TRBV7-6 and TRBJ2-3; 10 bases fit TRBD2. The CDR3 consists of 17 residues. Germline V gene data show CDR1 as SGHVS and CDR2 as FNYEAQ. Germline trimming cut 1 base from V and 2 bases from J; bases unmatched to any gene: 6. In nucleotides, the CDR3 is TGTGCCAGCAGCTTAGAGGCTAGCGGGAGTTTCACAGATACGCAGTATTTT. This translates into CASSLEASGSFTDTQYF.

The chain has TRBV15 and TRBJ2-7; D possibly corresponds to TRBD1 (6 bases). This CDR3 is 16 amino acids long. Germline CDR1 and CDR2: LNHNV and YYDKDF (reference sequence). V was pared by 8 bases and J by 1 base, with 21 bases between. CDR3 sequence reads: CATELRDMLASYEQYF. The DNA of the CDR3 is TGTGCCACCGAGCTCCGGGACATGCTCGCGTCCTACGAGCAGTACTTC.

This chain's CDR3 is CASTQEGTRMNTEAFF. The CDR3 region has the DNA TGTGCCAGCACCCAGGAGGGGACAAGAATGAACACTGAAGCTTTCTTT. V and J are TRBV2 and TRBJ1-1; possible D gene TRBD1, 6 bases. V dropped 7 bases and J dropped 0 bases, with 18 bases sitting between them. The CDR3 totals 16 residues. CDR1 and CDR2 from the germline V gene are SNHLY and FYNNEI.

V is TRBV5-6 and J is TRBJ2-5; D is possibly TRBD1 (5 bases). The closer fit of TRBJ2-7 to the DNA end suggests the J call may be wrong. Germline loops: CDR1 SGHDT, CDR2 YYEEEE. The CDR3 covers 14 residues. The CDR3 coding sequence is TGTGCCAGCAGCTTGGCAGGGTTCCCCTACGAGCAGTACTTC. It codes for CASSLAGFPYEQYF.

This rearrangement joins TRBV19 to TRBJ1-5, with D hard to call. The V end lost 5 bases, the J end lost 5 bases, and 10 bases lay between the germline ends. CDR1 and CDR2 from the germline V gene are LNHDA and SQIVND (reference sequence). The CDR3 spans 13 residues. The CDR3 loop reads CASSPTGDQPQHF. The CDR3 DNA follows: TGTGCCAGTAGTCCCACGGGAGATCAGCCCCAGCATTTT.

The V and J genes are TRBV13 and TRBJ2-3; 8 bases agree with TRBD1. Germline V gene data show CDR1 as PRHDT and CDR2 as FYEKMQ (reference sequence). Losses at the gene ends were 8 bases for V and 2 bases for J; bases not matched to a gene: 9. The CDR3 runs to 15 residues. In DNA form, the CDR3 reads TGTGCCAGCGGGTCACAGGGGGGATACACAGATACGCAGTATTTT. It encodes CASGSQGGYTDTQYF.

This chain joins TRBV27 and TRBJ1-4, with D possibly being TRBD1 (6 bases). CDR1 MNHEY and CDR2 SMNVEV come from the germline V gene (reference sequence). This CDR3 is built from 17 residues. V was shortened by 5 bases and J by 6 bases, with 22 bases between the two germline ends. The CDR3 DNA reads as TGTGCCAGCAGTCTGACCTACGTACAGGGTCCTGATGAAAAACTGTTTTTT. This codes for CASSLTYVQGPDEKLFF.

The chain uses TRBV19 and TRBJ2-1; 8 bases match TRBD1. J lost 5 bases, V lost 4 bases, and 10 bases had no gene match. The CDR3 is 16 residues long. Per the germline V gene, CDR1 is LNHDA and CDR2 is SQIVND (reference sequence). CDR3 residues: CASSTRTGPYDNEQFF. CDR3 nucleotides: TGTGCCAGTAGTACTAGGACAGGGCCCTACGACAATGAGCAGTTCTTC.

V and J are TRBV28 and TRBJ2-7, with 11 bases fitting TRBD2. The germline gives CDR1 MDHEN, CDR2 SYDVKM. The ends lost 7 bases at V and 3 bases at J; junction bases unmatched: 5. The CDR3 extends over 14 amino acids. Written as DNA, the CDR3 is TGTGCCAGCACCCCAGGGACTAGCGGCTACGAGCAGTACTTC. Translated, it gives CASTPGTSGYEQYF.

The chain is built from TRBV6-4 and TRBJ2-1; D may be TRBD2 (6 bases). The V gene lost 6 bases and the J gene lost 4 bases, with 16 bases spanning the gap. Looked up from germline, CDR1 is MRHNA and CDR2 is SNTAGT. The CDR3 loop spans 15 amino acids. CDR3 DNA sequence: TGTGCCAGCAGCTACGTAGCGGCGGGGTACAATGAGCAGTTCTTC. It codes for CASSYVAAGYNEQFF.

This chain joins TRBV5-6 and TRBJ2-7; D call uncertain. V was trimmed by 0 bases and J by 1 base, leaving 11 bases between them. The CDR3 sequence is 15 residues long. The germline gives CDR1 SGHDT, CDR2 YYEEEE. The chain's CDR3 is CASSLVQLSSYEQYF. As DNA, the CDR3 is TGTGCCAGCAGCTTGGTCCAGCTATCTTCCTACGAGCAGTACTTC.

V and J are TRBV2 and TRBJ2-1, with D possibly matching TRBD2 (6 bases). Germline CDR1 reads SNHLY; CDR2 reads FYNNEI. The CDR3 has 17 residues. With 2 bases removed from V and 7 bases from J, the gap between germline ends came to 21 bases. Here the CDR3 DNA reads TGTGCCAGCAGTGAACTAGGAGGGACCCCTTTTCGGAATGAGCAGTTCTTC. This sequence encodes CASSELGGTPFRNEQFF.

The V call is TRBV7-6, the J call TRBJ2-1; D possibly corresponds to TRBD2 (5 bases). This CDR3 spans 14 amino acids. Germline CDR1 and CDR2: SGHVS and FNYEAQ. Trimming removed 1 base at V and 2 bases at J, with 6 bases between. The DNA for the CDR3 is TGTGCCAGCAGCTTAGTAGCGACCTACAATGAGCAGTTCTTC. It codes for CASSLVATYNEQFF.

The V call is TRBV19, the J call TRBJ1-1, with D unclear. Germline values: CDR1 LNHDA, CDR2 SQIVND (reference sequence). The CDR3 loop spans 13 amino acids. Trimming cost V 5 bases and J 6 bases, with 13 bases left between them. The CDR3 DNA reads TGTGCCAGTAGTTCCCTAAGAGAGGCTGAAGCTTTCTTT. It codes for CASSSLREAEAFF.

The V and J genes are TRBV6-6 and TRBJ1-2; tentatively, D is TRBD1 (6 bases). V lost 7 bases to trimming and J lost 4 bases, with 10 bases between them. CDR1 is MNHNY, CDR2 SVGAGI, per germline (reference sequence). The CDR3 runs 12 residues. CDR3 nucleotide sequence: TGTGCCAGCACCGAGGGGGTCTATGGCTACACCTTC. Protein product: CASTEGVYGYTF.

This sequence joins TRBV29-1 and TRBJ1-1, with TRBD1 matching 7 bases. V lost 5 bases and J lost 0; bases outside the gene matches: 9. The CDR3 spans 15 residues. Germline V gene data show CDR1 as SQVTM and CDR2 as ANQGSEA. The CDR3 DNA reads TGCAGCGTTCGACCTAGACAGGGCATGAACACTGAAGCTTTCTTT. Residues: CSVRPRQGMNTEAFF.

This clone has a single count. Distinct nucleotide sequences in the sample also encode this CDR3. The chain combines TRBV9 with TRBJ2-5, with D unresolved. The V and J ends lost 2 bases and 2 bases respectively, with 7 bases between them. This CDR3 has 13 residues. Germline V gene sequence: CDR1 SGDLS, CDR2 YYNGEE. The CDR3 bases are TGTGCCAGCAGCGTGAGTAGTCAAGAGACCCAGTACTTC. Residues: CASSVSSQETQYF. The full variable domain, with the rest looked up from reference TRBV9 and TRBJ2-5, is DSGVTQTPKHLITATGQRVTLRCSPRSGDLSVYWYQQSLDQGLQFLIQYYNGEERAKGNILERFSAQQFPDLHSELNLSSLELGDSALYFCASSVSSQETQYFGPGTRLLVL.

This rearrangement joins TRBV5-1 to TRBJ1-2; a weak D match, TRBD1 (5 bases). CDR1 SGHRS and CDR2 YFSETQ come from the germline V gene. This CDR3 contains 13 residues. Trimming left V 4 bases short and J 4 bases short, with 11 bases between. The CDR3 coding sequence is TGCGCCAGCAGCCCGAGACAGCGCTATGGCTACACCTTC. Translated: CASSPRQRYGYTF.

Comment on this clone: The same CDR3 can be traced to other DNA sequences in this sample. This chain connects TRBV27 to TRBJ2-7, with 10 nucleotides matching TRBD1. Germline lookup yields CDR1 MNHEY and CDR2 SMNVEV (reference sequence). The CDR3 has 14 amino acids. The junction had 2 bases not matched to a gene; V was cut back by 0 bases and J by 6 bases. In DNA form, the CDR3 reads TGTGCCAGCAGTTTATCTGGGACAGGGGCCGAGCAGTACTTC. Encoded protein: CASSLSGTGAEQYF.

The chain is built from TRBV11-2 and TRBJ1-4; TRBD1 is a possible D gene (5 bases). The germline V gene has CDR1 SGHAT and CDR2 FQNNGV. The CDR3 extends over 14 amino acids. Trimming took 5 bases from V and 8 from J, leaving 15 bases between them. CDR3 bases: TGTGCCAGCAGCCGGACAAGGTCAAGGGAAAAACTGTTTTTT. Translating it yields CASSRTRSREKLFF. Filled out from reference TRBV11-2 and TRBJ1-4, the complete variable domain reads EAGVAQSPRYKIIEKRQSVAFWCNPISGHATLYWYQQILGQGPKLLIQFQNNGVVDDSQLPKDRFSAERLKGVDSTLKIQPAKLEDSAVYLCASSRTRSREKLFFGSGTQLSVL.

The V gene is TRBV7-6, the J gene TRBJ2-1, with 7 bases that match TRBD1. The ends lost 4 bases at V and 5 bases at J; junction bases unmatched: 8. CDR1 and CDR2 (germline): SGHVS, FNYEAQ. The CDR3 spans 15 residues. The CDR3 nucleotides are TGTGCCAGCAGCTCCTCCGGGACAGTCGACAATGAGCAGTTCTTC. Translating gives CASSSSGTVDNEQFF.

In DNA form, the CDR3 reads TGTGCCAGCATTGGGAATAGCGGGATCACAGATACGCAGTATTTT. It encodes CASIGNSGITDTQYF. The J gene is TRBJ2-3, the V gene TRBV2, with 8 bases fitting TRBD2. V shed 7 bases, J shed 2 bases, and the junction held 8 bases outside the gene matches. The germline gives CDR1 SNHLY, CDR2 FYNNEI. CDR3 length: 15 amino acids.

V is TRBV27 and J is TRBJ2-7; D gene ambiguous. V lost 6 bases, J lost 1 base, and 16 bases lay in between. This CDR3 is built from 15 residues. Germline CDR1 MNHEY, CDR2 SMNVEV (reference sequence). The DNA for the CDR3 is TGTGCCAGCAGCCCACTTATACCCCCTTCCTACGAGCAGTACTTC. Encoded protein: CASSPLIPPSYEQYF.

This chain links TRBV13 with TRBJ1-2; TRBD1 might be the D (5 bases). The CDR3 extends over 13 amino acids. Trimming took off 7 bases at V and 4 bases at J, with 13 bases between the two ends. CDR1 is PRHDT, CDR2 FYEKMQ, per germline (reference sequence). Written as DNA, the CDR3 is TGTGCCAGCACCGACGCCGGGGGCTATGGCTACACCTTC. The encoded protein is CASTDAGGYGYTF.

The chain employs TRBV27 and TRBJ2-1; D is unclear. CDR1 and CDR2 from the germline V gene are MNHEY and SMNVEV (reference sequence). CDR3 length: 16 amino acids. V gave up 6 bases and J gave up 4 bases, with 19 bases separating them. CDR3 nucleotides: TGTGCCAGCAGATTCTCCAGGCGGTCCTTTTACAATGAGCAGTTCTTC. This translates into CASRFSRRSFYNEQFF.

The chain employs TRBV4-3 and TRBJ2-1, with 8 nucleotides matching TRBD2. CDR1 LGHNA and CDR2 YSLEER come from the germline V gene. V lost 3 bases and J lost 9; bases outside the gene matches: 16. The CDR3 has 17 amino acids. The CDR3 loop reads CASSHLNRGGRSGEQFF. In nucleotides, the CDR3 is TGCGCCAGCAGCCACCTCAACCGGGGCGGGAGGAGCGGTGAGCAGTTCTTC.

The V call is TRBV5-1, the J call TRBJ2-5; D is perhaps TRBD1 (5 bases). The germline V gene encodes CDR1 SGHRS and CDR2 YFSETQ. The CDR3 has 15 amino acids. With 0 bases removed from V and 4 bases from J, the gap between germline ends came to 13 bases. CDR3: CASSLVARVGETQYF. The CDR3 DNA is TGCGCCAGCAGCTTGGTCGCCAGGGTAGGAGAGACCCAGTACTTC.

The chain joins TRBV7-9 to TRBJ1-2; D not resolved. V was shortened by 1 base and J by 7 bases, with 7 bases between the two germline ends. Germline loops: CDR1 SEHNR, CDR2 FQNEAQ (reference sequence). The CDR3 covers 12 residues. The CDR3 sequence: CASSLGLAGYTF. The DNA of the CDR3 is TGTGCCAGCAGCTTAGGATTGGCTGGCTACACCTTC.

V is TRBV4-1 and J is TRBJ2-3, with 15 bases lining up with TRBD2. The CDR3 extends over 17 amino acids. The V gene end was trimmed by 4 bases and the J gene end by 4 bases; junction bases not matched to a gene: 6. Germline V CDR1 and CDR2: MGHRA, YSYEKL. In DNA form, the CDR3 reads TGCGCCAGCAGCCTAAGGACTAGCGGGAGGGCAGCAGATACGCAGTATTTT. Encoded protein: CASSLRTSGRAADTQYF.

The rearrangement joins TRBV7-9 to TRBJ2-1; D gene unclear. The germline CDR1 and CDR2 sequences are SEHNR and FQNEAQ (reference sequence). V lost 3 bases, J lost 6 bases, and 15 bases lay in between. The CDR3 length is 15 residues. CDR3 nucleotide sequence: TGTGCCAGCAGCTTCGCAAGCCGTCCAGGCAATGAGCAGTTCTTC. Protein: CASSFASRPGNEQFF.

The chain links TRBV7-9 to TRBJ2-1; D possibly uses TRBD1 or TRBD2 (5 bases each). Trimming removed 4 bases from V and 7 bases from J, with 17 bases in between. The germline CDR1 and CDR2 sequences are SEHNR and FQNEAQ (reference sequence). CDR3 length: 15 amino acids. The CDR3, as DNA: TGTGCCAGCAGCTCCTGGGGGTCCAACCATAATGAGCAGTTCTTC. Translated: CASSSWGSNHNEQFF.